Listed here is a single TCR beta chain. This sample is part of a study of blood T cell repertoires in COVID-19. Whole-study context: The origin of the acute and convalescent COVID-19 samples was the United States, Italy and Spain. T cells, B-cell-depleted T cells, or PBMCs supplied cDNA or gDNA.

Original data processing: By means of reference gene primer amplification, nucleated cell counts were estimated. Produced via immunoSEQ multiplex PCR; TCRdb's table is partial and in-frame only. That table furnishes V, J and clone size, whereas the DNA furnished D and trimming. The table lists 59,000 or so clones, around 86% of them singletons. Specimen: peripheral blood. The receptor was isolated from a woman aged 80 or over with active or convalescent COVID-19.

The chain's CDR3 is CASRVLSGLGGTGANVLTF. CDR3 nucleotides: TGTGCCAGCAGGGTTCTTTCGGGGCTGGGGGGTACTGGGGCCAACGTCCTGACTTTC. The chain joins TRBV7-2 to TRBJ2-6, with D maybe TRBD2 (6 bases). The germline V and J ends were trimmed by 6 bases and 2 bases, with 23 bases remaining between them. There are 19 residues in the CDR3. CDR1 is SGHTA and CDR2 is FQGNSA in the germline V gene.